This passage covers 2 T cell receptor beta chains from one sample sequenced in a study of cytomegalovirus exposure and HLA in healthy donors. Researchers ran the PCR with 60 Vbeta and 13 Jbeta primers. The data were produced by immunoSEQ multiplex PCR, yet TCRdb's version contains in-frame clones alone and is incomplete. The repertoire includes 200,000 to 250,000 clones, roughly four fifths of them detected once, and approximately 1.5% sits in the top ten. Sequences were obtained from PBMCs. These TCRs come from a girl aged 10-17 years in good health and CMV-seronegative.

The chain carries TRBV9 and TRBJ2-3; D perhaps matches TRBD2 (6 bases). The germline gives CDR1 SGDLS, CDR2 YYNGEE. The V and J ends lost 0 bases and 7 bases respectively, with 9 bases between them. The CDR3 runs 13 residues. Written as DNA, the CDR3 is TGTGCCAGCAGCGTAGAGGCGGGGAATACGCAGTATTTT. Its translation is CASSVEAGNTQYF.

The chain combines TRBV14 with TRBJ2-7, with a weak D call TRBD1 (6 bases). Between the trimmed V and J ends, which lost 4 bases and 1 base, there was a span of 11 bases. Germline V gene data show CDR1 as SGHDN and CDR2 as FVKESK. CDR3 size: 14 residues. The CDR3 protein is CASSPQTGSYEQYF. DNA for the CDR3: TGTGCCAGCAGCCCTCAGACAGGTTCCTACGAGCAGTACTTC.